This T cell receptor (beta chain) was recovered during a study of post-analysis software for immune sequencing data. Overall study context: The disease courses spanned relapsing-remitting, secondary progressive and progressive-relapsing forms of multiple sclerosis.

Broader study findings: F-measure co-clustering was strong for batch-matched samples. Among roughly five TRBV segments more frequent in patients than controls were TRBV5-6, TRBV5-1 and TRBV20-1.

The V and J ends lost 4 bases and 6 bases, in that order; junction bases with no gene match: 13. Per germline, CDR1 DFQATT and CDR2 SNEGSKA (reference sequence). There are 15 residues in the CDR3. Sequencing libraries made from TCR beta cDNA carried unique molecular identifiers. TCRdb re-derived calls from the PCR reads in MiXCR, one entry per CDR3 protein. The sample gives 380,000 or so distinct CDR3 sequences, around 37% of which show up once; under 15% is in the top ten. Of note for this clonotype: Its target is unknown.

The source of this sequence is a girl aged 10 to 17 with multiple sclerosis. Material: blood. The gene calls are TRBV20-1 and TRBJ1-2; 8 nucleotides align to TRBD1. CDR3: CSAKPPRGLVDGYTF. In DNA, the CDR3 is TGCAGTGCTAAACCGCCCAGGGGGCTAGTGGATGGCTACACCTTC.